Following are 24 T cell receptor beta chains from one sample sequenced in a study of OX40 agonist ivuxolimab in advanced cancers. Measured with immunoSEQ multiplex PCR; TCRdb has only the in-frame clones, and not every one. The sample lists roughly 62,000 clones, 80% to 95% occurring once. Specimen: CD4+ or CD8+ T cells sorted from blood, collected in a trial of the OX40 agonist ivuxolimab. Receptors were obtained from an adult with an advanced solid tumor such as melanoma, head and neck, liver or kidney cancer.

The rearrangement uses TRBV7-2 and TRBJ2-4; possible D gene TRBD1, 6 bases. CDR1 and CDR2 (germline): SGHTA, FQGNSA. The ends were cut back, 1 base at V and 3 bases at J, with 13 bases in the middle. There are 16 residues in the CDR3. The CDR3 spells CASSLEGPGVKNIQYF. In DNA, the CDR3 is TGTGCCAGCAGCTTAGAAGGGCCAGGGGTCAAAAACATTCAGTACTTC.

This clone was detected only once. The rearrangement links TRBV28 to TRBJ1-2, with D uncertain. This CDR3 is built from 14 residues. Germline V CDR1 and CDR2: MDHEN, SYDVKM. Trimming took off 2 bases at V and 1 base at J, with 8 bases between the two ends. CDR3 nucleotide sequence: TGTGCCAGCAGTTTAGTCACGGTTAACTATGGCTACACCTTC. Translating gives CASSLVTVNYGYTF.

The chain has TRBV11-3 and TRBJ2-3; D might be TRBD2 (6 bases). V dropped 5 bases and J dropped 0 bases, with 15 bases sitting between them. The CDR3 totals 16 residues. Per germline, CDR1 SGHNT and CDR2 YENEEA. The CDR3 coding sequence is TGTGCCAGCAGCCTAGGGCAAGGGACTAGCACAGATACGCAGTATTTT. Amino acid sequence: CASSLGQGTSTDTQYF.

In DNA, the CDR3 is TGTGCCAGCAGAAGACAGGGGGCGAGATATGGCTACACCTTC. This codes for CASRRQGARYGYTF. The chain uses TRBV6-1 and TRBJ1-2; TRBD1 matches at 10 bases. CDR3 length: 14 amino acids. Germline loops: CDR1 MNHNS, CDR2 SASEGT. After removal of 6 bases from V and 5 bases from J, the junction contained 6 bases not matched to a gene.

This sequence joins TRBV5-1 and TRBJ1-2; perhaps TRBD1 as D (5 bases). CDR1 and CDR2 (germline): SGHRS, YFSETQ. The CDR3 totals 14 residues. Trimming stripped 4 bases from V and 3 bases from J, with 13 bases between. The CDR3 DNA is TGCGCCAGCAGCGGGGACGACCCGTACTATGGCTACACCTTC. It codes for CASSGDDPYYGYTF.

The chain joins TRBV18 to TRBJ1-5; D is uncertain. The CDR3 covers 12 residues. Germline V lookup: CDR1 KGHSH, CDR2 LQKENI. V was shortened by 4 bases and J by 4 bases, with 5 bases between the two germline ends. CDR3 nucleotides: TGTGCCAGCTCACAATATAATCAGCCCCAGCATTTT. Translation gives CASSQYNQPQHF.

The gene calls are TRBV13 and TRBJ2-7; a possible D gene is TRBD1 (6 bases). This CDR3 has 16 amino acids. Trimming took 5 bases from V and 3 from J, leaving 20 bases between them. From germline, CDR1 is PRHDT and CDR2 FYEKMQ (reference sequence). The CDR3 DNA reads TGTGCCAGCAGCCAATATCAGGGGCCCCTGGGCTACGAGCAGTACTTC. It encodes CASSQYQGPLGYEQYF.

The genes are TRBV6-1 and TRBJ2-7, with D perhaps TRBD1 or TRBD2 (7 bases each). The CDR3 extends over 11 amino acids. CDR1 MNHNS and CDR2 SASEGT come from the germline V gene. The V end lost 5 bases, the J end lost 7 bases, and 9 bases lay between the germline ends. The CDR3 loop reads CASSQGGEQYF. CDR3 nucleotides: TGTGCCAGCAGTCAGGGGGGGGAGCAGTACTTC.

This chain connects TRBV6-1 to TRBJ2-7; D is undetermined. The CDR3 is made up of 11 amino acids. Per the germline V gene, CDR1 is MNHNS and CDR2 is SASEGT. Trimming took 3 bases from V and 3 from J, leaving 3 bases between them. The DNA for the CDR3 is TGTGCCAGCAGTGATTACTACGAGCAGTACTTC. It is translated as CASSDYYEQYF.

This clone was seen just once. The chain uses TRBV30 and TRBJ2-2; D is unclear. The germline CDR1 and CDR2 sequences are GTSNPN and SVGIG (reference sequence). CDR3 length equals 13 residues. With 5 bases removed from V and 1 base from J, the gap between germline ends came to 8 bases. CDR3 sequence: CAWSTRNTGELFF. In DNA, the CDR3 is TGTGCCTGGTCAACGAGGAACACCGGGGAGCTGTTTTTT.

Written as DNA, the CDR3 is TGTGCCAGCTCACCCGCGCGGACTAGCGTTTCAGATACGCAGTATTTT. Amino acid sequence: CASSPARTSVSDTQYF. The rearrangement joins TRBV18 to TRBJ2-3, with 9 positions matching TRBD2. V trimming: 3 bases; J trimming: 4 bases; junction bases outside the gene matches: 8. Germline V gene data show CDR1 as KGHSH and CDR2 as LQKENI. CDR3 length: 16 residues.

This chain joins TRBV4-1 and TRBJ2-3, with D tentatively TRBD2 (6 bases). Germline V gene data show CDR1 as MGHRA and CDR2 as YSYEKL. The CDR3 consists of 14 residues. With 0 bases removed from V and 6 bases from J, the gap between germline ends came to 10 bases. The CDR3 DNA follows: TGCGCCAGCAGCCAAGAGTCGGGGAGGGATACGCAGTATTTT. Amino acids: CASSQESGRDTQYF.

This clone was seen a handful of times. The chain carries TRBV27 and TRBJ1-2; D gene unclear. Deletions cut 5 bases from V and 8 bases from J, with 18 bases between. The CDR3 is 14 residues long. Germline V gene lookup returns CDR1 MNHEY and CDR2 SMNVEV (reference sequence). The DNA of the CDR3 is TGTGCCAGCAGTGACCTACAGAGAGCCAACGGCTACACCTTC. Its protein product is CASSDLQRANGYTF.

The V call is TRBV6-5, the J call TRBJ2-2; perhaps TRBD2 as D (6 bases). The CDR3 is made up of 14 amino acids. Germline CDR1 is MNHEY and CDR2 is SVGAGI. The ends were cut back, 5 bases at V and 6 bases at J, with 13 bases in the middle. In DNA, the CDR3 is TGTGCCAGCAGTGAGTGGAGGGGAGCCGGGGAGCTGTTTTTT. Translated, it gives CASSEWRGAGELFF.

The J gene is TRBJ2-2, the V gene TRBV30, with D possibly called TRBD1 or TRBD2 (5 bases each). The germline V and J ends were trimmed by 4 bases and 8 bases, with 14 bases remaining between them. Per the germline V gene, CDR1 is GTSNPN and CDR2 is SVGIG (reference sequence). The CDR3 extends over 13 amino acids. The DNA for the CDR3 is TGTGCCTGGAAGGGACCAGTGAGGGGGGAGCTGTTTTTT. Amino acid sequence: CAWKGPVRGELFF.

The chain uses TRBV15 and TRBJ2-5; TRBD1 might be the D (5 bases). CDR3 length: 13 amino acids. The germline V gene encodes CDR1 LNHNV and CDR2 YYDKDF (reference sequence). V lost 3 bases to trimming and J lost 5 bases, with 10 bases between them. The chain's CDR3 is CATSRPPGETQYF. Written as DNA, the CDR3 is TGTGCCACCAGCAGGCCACCAGGGGAGACCCAGTACTTC.

The rearrangement links TRBV5-6 to TRBJ1-2; D unclear. This CDR3 contains 14 residues. From germline, CDR1 is SGHDT and CDR2 YYEEEE. Trimming removed 4 bases at V and 5 bases at J, with 15 bases between. The CDR3 is CASSTVRASYGYTF. CDR3 nucleotide sequence: TGTGCCAGCAGCACCGTACGGGCTAGTTATGGCTACACCTTC.

The V gene is TRBV7-2, the J gene TRBJ1-4, with D possibly TRBD1 on 5 matching bases. V was pared by 2 bases and J by 7 bases, with 14 bases between. The germline V gene encodes CDR1 SGHTA and CDR2 FQGNSA. The CDR3 totals 15 residues. The CDR3 loop reads CASSLSQGRFEKLFF. The CDR3 region has the DNA TGTGCCAGCAGCTTATCGCAGGGCCGGTTTGAAAAACTGTTTTTT.

This sequence joins TRBV10-1 and TRBJ2-5; no firm D call. Trimming removed 5 bases from V and 4 bases from J, with 11 bases in between. CDR3 length equals 13 residues. CDR1 and CDR2 (germline): WNHNN, SYGVQD (reference sequence). CDR3 DNA: TGCGCCAGCAGTCGCAACGTTGGAGAGACCCAGTACTTC. Translating gives CASSRNVGETQYF.

Only a few counts were recorded for this clone. The chain carries TRBV29-1 and TRBJ1-2; D uncertain. This CDR3 is 11 amino acids long. Trimming cost V 3 bases and J 10 bases, with 12 bases left between them. Germline CDR1 is SQVTM and CDR2 is ANQGSEA. This chain's CDR3 is CSVDAGPAYTF. CDR3 in DNA: TGCAGCGTTGATGCAGGACCTGCCTACACCTTC.

The V call is TRBV5-1, the J call TRBJ1-1, with a tentative D call TRBD1 (6 bases). CDR1 is SGHRS, CDR2 YFSETQ, per germline. V was pared by 7 bases and J by 1 base, with 14 bases between. The CDR3 sequence is 14 residues long. The CDR3 region is CASGGGAGNTEAFF. CDR3 nucleotides: TGCGCCAGCGGAGGGGGAGCGGGGAACACTGAAGCTTTCTTT.

The chain carries TRBV5-1 and TRBJ1-1, with 7 bases matching TRBD1. The V gene's germline CDR1 is SGHRS and CDR2 YFSETQ. The V segment lost 0 bases and the J segment 0 bases; nucleotides outside the gene matches: 5. The CDR3 is 16 residues long. CDR3 sequence (DNA): TGCGCCAGCAGCTTGGAGTACAGGGGCATGAACACTGAAGCTTTCTTT. This codes for CASSLEYRGMNTEAFF.

V and J are TRBV5-1 and TRBJ1-3; TRBD1 matches 8 bases. The CDR3 consists of 15 residues. Unmatched junction bases numbered 1, after V lost 2 bases and J lost 0 bases. Looked up from germline, CDR1 is SGHRS and CDR2 is YFSETQ. The CDR3 loop is CASSFTGGSGNTIYF. CDR3 DNA sequence: TGCGCCAGCAGCTTCACAGGGGGCTCTGGAAACACCATATATTTT.

This chain joins TRBV30 and TRBJ2-5; TRBD2 is a possible D gene (6 bases). V dropped 3 bases and J dropped 6 bases, with 17 bases sitting between them. Looked up from germline, CDR1 is GTSNPN and CDR2 is SVGIG (reference sequence). This CDR3 has 14 amino acids. Here the CDR3 reads CAWRLGGEMKTQYF. The DNA for the CDR3 is TGTGCCTGGAGGCTGGGCGGGGAGATGAAGACCCAGTACTTC. Full variable domain (remainder filled in from reference TRBV30 and TRBJ2-5): SQTIHQWPATLVQPVGSPLSLECTVEGTSNPNLYWYRQAAGRGLQLLFYSVGIGQISSEVPQNLSASRPQDRQFILSSKKLLLSDSGFYLCAWRLGGEMKTQYFGPGTRLLVL.